Below, 9 T cell receptor beta chains from the same sample are listed, as sequenced in a study of blood T cell repertoires in COVID-19. Here immunoSEQ multiplex PCR was the method, and the copy in TCRdb shows in-frame clones only, minus some. Of roughly 160,000 clones listed, around four fifths are singletons. The specimen was peripheral blood. These receptors were obtained from a woman aged 65 to 85 who had recovered from COVID-19.

The V call is TRBV28, the J call TRBJ2-7, with D uncertain. CDR3 size: 14 residues. Between the trimmed V and J ends, which lost 7 bases and 2 bases, there was a span of 15 bases. CDR1 is MDHEN and CDR2 is SYDVKM in the germline V gene. This CDR3 is CASNSPPIAYEQYF. Here the CDR3 DNA reads TGTGCCAGCAACTCGCCCCCGATAGCCTACGAGCAGTACTTC.

This chain joins TRBV7-3 and TRBJ2-3; 9 bases are a match to TRBD1. Germline values: CDR1 SGHTA, CDR2 FQGTGA. V shed 4 bases, J shed 4 bases, and the junction held 12 bases outside the gene matches. The CDR3 contains 17 residues. For the CDR3, the DNA is TGTGCCAGCAGCTCAACAAGCCCGGGACAGGGCTCAGATACGCAGTATTTT. Protein product: CASSSTSPGQGSDTQYF.

The CDR3: CASSQNSGGHRSQPQHF. The CDR3 bases are TGTGCCAGCAGCCAGAACTCCGGCGGACACAGGTCTCAGCCCCAGCATTTT. The chain recombines TRBV7-8 with TRBJ1-5, with D perhaps matching TRBD1 (5 bases). The V end was cut by 5 bases, the J end by 6 bases, with 23 bases between. Germline loops: CDR1 SGHVS, CDR2 FQNEAQ. The CDR3 has 17 amino acids.

This chain links TRBV18 with TRBJ2-7; a possible D gene is TRBD1 (7 bases). Trimming took 6 bases from V and 0 from J, leaving 15 bases between them. Per the germline V gene, CDR1 is KGHSH and CDR2 is LQKENI. CDR3 size: 15 residues. Here the CDR3 DNA reads TGTGCCAGCTCCGATCCCAGGGGGGACTCCTACGAGCAGTACTTC. It specifies CASSDPRGDSYEQYF. Full variable domain (remainder filled in from reference TRBV18 and TRBJ2-7): NAGVMQNPRHLVRRRGQEARLRCSPMKGHSHVYWYRQLPEEGLKFMVYLQKENIIDESGMPKERFSAEFPKEGPSILRIQQVVRGDSAAYFCASSDPRGDSYEQYFGPGTRLTVT.

This clone occurred a few times. The chain combines TRBV30 with TRBJ1-1; possible D gene TRBD1, 6 bases. Germline CDR1 and CDR2: GTSNPN and SVGIG (reference sequence). The CDR3 runs 15 residues. With 4 bases removed from V and 4 bases from J, the gap between germline ends came to 19 bases. CDR3 protein: CAWNTGRGKGTEAFF. Here the CDR3 DNA reads TGTGCCTGGAACACAGGGCGGGGGAAGGGCACTGAAGCTTTCTTT. Supplemented by reference TRBV30 and TRBJ1-1, the full variable domain reads SQTIHQWPATLVQPVGSPLSLECTVEGTSNPNLYWYRQAAGRGLQLLFYSVGIGQISSEVPQNLSASRPQDRQFILSSKKLLLSDSGFYLCAWNTGRGKGTEAFFGQGTRLTVV.

The genes are TRBV28 and TRBJ1-1; 7 positions match TRBD1. V shed 6 bases and J 11 bases; nucleotides not matched to a gene: 21. The CDR3 loop spans 16 amino acids. Germline V lookup: CDR1 MDHEN, CDR2 SYDVKM. CDR3 sequence reads: CASSPHGTVSGHLAFF. The DNA for the CDR3 is TGTGCCAGCAGCCCGCACGGGACAGTGTCCGGGCATCTGGCTTTCTTT.

The chain couples TRBV5-1 to TRBJ2-1, with D hard to call. The CDR3 is 13 amino acids. V dropped 4 bases and J dropped 6 bases, with 11 bases sitting between them. The germline CDR1 and CDR2 sequences are SGHRS and YFSETQ. The CDR3 reads CASSATIGNEQFF. The CDR3 region has the DNA TGCGCCAGCAGCGCCACTATCGGCAATGAGCAGTTCTTC.

This chain connects TRBV2 to TRBJ1-2; 9 bases agree with TRBD1. The CDR3 is 13 residues long. The V gene end was trimmed by 6 bases and the J gene end by 7 bases; junction bases not matched to a gene: 6. CDR1 is SNHLY and CDR2 is FYNNEI in the germline V gene. The CDR3 DNA is TGTGCCAGCAGGGGGACAGGGACGGGTGGCTACACCTTC. Its protein is CASRGTGTGGYTF.

The CDR3 region is CAISEQGDTQYF. CDR3 in DNA: TGTGCCATCAGTGAGCAGGGAGATACGCAGTATTTT. The V and J genes are TRBV10-3 and TRBJ2-3; a weak D match, TRBD1 (5 bases). The CDR3 consists of 12 residues. V shed 2 bases and J shed 5 bases, with 5 bases lying between them. From germline, CDR1 is ENHRY and CDR2 SYGVKD.